This TCR beta chain came from a study of cytomegalovirus exposure and HLA in healthy donors. The study, taken as a whole, reports: Later analysis found that TCR beta chains associated with HLA were more clonally expanded than other, equally common chains.

A multiplex PCR was run with 60 Vbeta primers and 13 Jbeta primers. Profiled with immunoSEQ multiplex PCR; TCRdb holds only in-frame clones, not every one. Of 180,000 or so clones in the sample, about 83% were seen once. CDR1 and CDR2 from the germline V gene are SGHTA and FQGNSA. V was pared by 0 bases and J by 3 bases, with 8 bases between. The CDR3 loop spans 14 amino acids. Remarks on this clone: Antigen: not known.

The rearrangement joins TRBV7-2 to TRBJ2-5; D is undetermined. The receptor comes from a female donor in good health and CMV-seronegative. The sample taken for sequencing was PBMCs. The CDR3 loop reads CASSLAAWKETQYF. The CDR3 bases are TGTGCCAGCAGCTTAGCAGCGTGGAAAGAGACCCAGTACTTC.